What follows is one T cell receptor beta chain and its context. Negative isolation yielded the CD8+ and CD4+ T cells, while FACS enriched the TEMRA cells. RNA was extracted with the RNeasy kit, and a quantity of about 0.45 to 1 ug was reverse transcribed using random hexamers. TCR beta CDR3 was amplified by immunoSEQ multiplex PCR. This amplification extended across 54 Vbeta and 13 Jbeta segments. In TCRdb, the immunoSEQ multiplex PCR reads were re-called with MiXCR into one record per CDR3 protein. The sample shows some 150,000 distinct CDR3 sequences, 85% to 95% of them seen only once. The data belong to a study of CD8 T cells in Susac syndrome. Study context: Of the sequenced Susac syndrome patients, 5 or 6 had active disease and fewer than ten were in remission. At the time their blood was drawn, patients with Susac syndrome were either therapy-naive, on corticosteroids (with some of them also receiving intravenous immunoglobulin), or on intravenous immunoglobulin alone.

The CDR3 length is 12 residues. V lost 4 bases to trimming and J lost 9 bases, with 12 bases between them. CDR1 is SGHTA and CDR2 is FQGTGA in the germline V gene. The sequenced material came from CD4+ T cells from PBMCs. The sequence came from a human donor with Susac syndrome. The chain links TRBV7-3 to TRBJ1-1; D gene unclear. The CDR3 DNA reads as TGTGCCAGCAGCTCCCCGGCGGGCCAAGCTTTCTTT. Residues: CASSSPAGQAFF.